This T cell receptor (beta chain) was sequenced in a study of T-cell reconstitution after alpha-beta-depleted transplantation in children. The table lists this clonotype with a few counts. A TCRbeta library incorporating unique molecular identifiers was prepared. Via MiXCR, TCRdb re-called the PCR reads, giving one row per CDR3 protein. The table includes about 690,000 distinct CDR3 sequences, over 15% detected once. With 2 bases clipped from V and 2 bases from J, the junction kept 10 bases outside the gene matches. Germline V gene data show CDR1 as MNHEY and CDR2 as SVGAGI. This CDR3 has 17 residues.

The sequence came from a human donor who donated a stem cell graft to a child with acute myeloid leukemia. The sequences come from PBMCs from the stem cell graft donor, collected from the stem cell graft. This chain uses TRBV6-5 with TRBJ1-1, with 8 nucleotides matching TRBD1. The CDR3, as DNA: TGTGCCAGCAGTTACAACCTCGGGACAGGTCGAAACACTGAAGCTTTCTTT. It encodes CASSYNLGTGRNTEAFF.